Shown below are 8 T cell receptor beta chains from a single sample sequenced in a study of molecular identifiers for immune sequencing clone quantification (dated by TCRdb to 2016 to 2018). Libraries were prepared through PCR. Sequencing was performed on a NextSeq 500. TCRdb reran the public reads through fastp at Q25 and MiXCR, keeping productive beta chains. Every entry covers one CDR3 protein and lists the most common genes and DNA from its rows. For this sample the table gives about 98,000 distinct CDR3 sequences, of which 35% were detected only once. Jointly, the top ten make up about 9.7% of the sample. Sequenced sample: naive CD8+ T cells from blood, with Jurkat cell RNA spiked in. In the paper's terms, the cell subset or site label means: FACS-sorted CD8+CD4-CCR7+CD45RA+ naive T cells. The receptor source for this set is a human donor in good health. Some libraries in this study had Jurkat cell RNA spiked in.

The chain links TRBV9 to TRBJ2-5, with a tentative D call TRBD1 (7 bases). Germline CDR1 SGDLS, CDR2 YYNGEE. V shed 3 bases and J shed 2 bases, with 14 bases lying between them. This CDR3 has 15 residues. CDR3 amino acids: CASSATGTPQETQYF. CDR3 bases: TGTGCCAGCAGCGCGACAGGGACTCCTCAAGAGACCCAGTACTTC.

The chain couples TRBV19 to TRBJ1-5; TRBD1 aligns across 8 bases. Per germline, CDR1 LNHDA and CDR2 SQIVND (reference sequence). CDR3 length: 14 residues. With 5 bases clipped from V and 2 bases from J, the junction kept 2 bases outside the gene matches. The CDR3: CASSEGQGNQPQHF. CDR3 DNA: TGTGCCAGTAGTGAGGGACAGGGCAATCAGCCCCAGCATTTT.

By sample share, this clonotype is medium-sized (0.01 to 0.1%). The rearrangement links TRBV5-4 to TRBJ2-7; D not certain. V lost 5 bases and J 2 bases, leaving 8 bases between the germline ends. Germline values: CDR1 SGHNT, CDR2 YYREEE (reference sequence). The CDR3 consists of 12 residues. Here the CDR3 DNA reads TGTGCCAGCAGTTTAGGTGCCTACGAGCAGTACTTC. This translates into CASSLGAYEQYF.

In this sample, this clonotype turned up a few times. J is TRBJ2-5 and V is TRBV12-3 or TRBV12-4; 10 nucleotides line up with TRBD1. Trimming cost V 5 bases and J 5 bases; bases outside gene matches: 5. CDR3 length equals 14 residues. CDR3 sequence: CASSTGTGAETQYF. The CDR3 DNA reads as TGTGCCAGCAGTACCGGGACAGGGGCCGAGACCCAGTACTTC.

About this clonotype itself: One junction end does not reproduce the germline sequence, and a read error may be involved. The CDR3 coding sequence is TGTGCCAGCAACCCGAGGTCAAGGAACACTGAAGCATTCTTT. It codes for CASNPRSRNTEAFF. This chain connects TRBV28 to TRBJ1-1; D ambiguous. The CDR3 covers 14 residues. CDR1 and CDR2 (germline): MDHEN, SYDVKM.

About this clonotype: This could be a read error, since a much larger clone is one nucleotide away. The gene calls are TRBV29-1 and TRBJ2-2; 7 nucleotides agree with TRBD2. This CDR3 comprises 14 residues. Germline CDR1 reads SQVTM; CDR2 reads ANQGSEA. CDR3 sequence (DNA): TGCAGCGTTGAACTAGCGGCGAACGCCGGGGAGCTGTTTTTT. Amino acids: CSVELAANAGELFF.

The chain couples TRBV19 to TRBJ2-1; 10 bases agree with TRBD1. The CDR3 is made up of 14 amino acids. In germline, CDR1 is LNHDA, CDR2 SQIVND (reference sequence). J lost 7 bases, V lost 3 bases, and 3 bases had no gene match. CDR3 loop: CASSIDRGRNEQFF. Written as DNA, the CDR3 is TGTGCCAGTAGTATTGACAGGGGGCGGAATGAGCAGTTCTTC.

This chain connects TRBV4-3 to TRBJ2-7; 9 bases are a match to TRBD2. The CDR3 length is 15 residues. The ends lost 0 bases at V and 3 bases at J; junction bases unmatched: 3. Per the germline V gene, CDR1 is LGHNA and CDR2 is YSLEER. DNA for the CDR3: TGCGCCAGCAGCCAAGAGGTTAGCGGGAGCTACGAGCAGTACTTC. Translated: CASSQEVSGSYEQYF.